Presented here are 12 T cell receptor beta chains from one specimen sequenced in a study of T-cell reconstitution after alpha-beta-depleted transplantation in children. Library preparation (for TCRbeta) was performed with unique molecular identifiers. A single record per CDR3 protein comes from TCRdb applying MiXCR to the PCR reads. The data contain fewer than 550,000 distinct CDR3 sequences, 10% to 13% of them singletons. Sequencing used PBMCs, obtained before TCRalphabeta/CD19-depleted stem cell transplant. The receptors here all came from a child younger than 10 with inherited bone marrow failure, due to receive a stem cell transplant.

This clonotype has a count of ten or more. The chain links TRBV29-1 to TRBJ2-7; D possibly corresponds to TRBD1 (5 bases). CDR1 SQVTM and CDR2 ANQGSEA come from the germline V gene. V lost 6 bases to trimming and J lost 10 bases, with 19 bases between them. The length of the CDR3 is 12 residues. The DNA of the CDR3 is TGCAGCGTCGCGACAGCCATACGAGAACAGTACTTC. It translates to CSVATAIREQYF.

This clonotype was observed at least ten times. V and J are TRBV5-1 and TRBJ1-2; D uncertain. This CDR3 comprises 15 residues. The V gene's germline CDR1 is SGHRS and CDR2 YFSETQ. V shed 0 bases and J shed 0 bases, with 9 bases lying between them. CDR3: CASSLGAVANYGYTF. CDR3 sequence (DNA): TGCGCCAGCAGCTTGGGTGCGGTCGCTAACTATGGCTACACCTTC.

Only a few counts were recorded for this clonotype. CDR3 coding DNA: TGTGCCAGCAGCTTCACAGGGGATGAAGGCTACACCTTC. Its protein product is CASSFTGDEGYTF. V and J are TRBV7-2 and TRBJ1-2; 7 bases fit TRBD1. The CDR3 has 13 amino acids. Germline V lookup: CDR1 SGHTA, CDR2 FQGNSA. V lost 3 bases, J lost 8 bases, and 6 bases stayed unmatched.

With regard to this clonotype: This may arise from a read error, as a much more abundant clone is one base away. The chain uses TRBV12-3 or TRBV12-4 and TRBJ1-4; the D gene is possibly TRBD1 (6 bases). This CDR3 comprises 16 residues. V lost 3 bases, J lost 7 bases, and 18 bases lay in between. The CDR3 region has the DNA TGTGCCAGCAGTTTCGCGCAGCATCCGGGGGCTGAAAAACTGTTTTTT. Amino acids: CASSFAQHPGAEKLFF.

The V call is TRBV20-1, the J call TRBJ1-2; 10 bases align to TRBD1. Germline CDR1 reads DFQATT; CDR2 reads SNEGSKA (reference sequence). The CDR3 runs 16 residues. V was pared by 2 bases and J by 0 bases, with 6 bases of the junction left unmatched. CDR3 in DNA: TGCAGTGCTAGACGAGACAGGGGGCTCTCTAACTATGGCTACACCTTC. Amino acid sequence: CSARRDRGLSNYGYTF.

This clonotype has a handful of counts. This chain links TRBV2 with TRBJ2-7; 10 bases fit TRBD1. The ends lost 9 bases at V and 4 bases at J; junction bases unmatched: 9. In germline, CDR1 is SNHLY, CDR2 FYNNEI. This CDR3 has 14 amino acids. CDR3 loop: CASAVTGGGYEQYF. CDR3 in DNA: TGTGCCAGTGCCGTGACAGGGGGCGGGTACGAGCAGTACTTC. The full variable domain, completed using reference TRBV2 and TRBJ2-7, is EPEVTQTPSHQVTQMGQEVILRCVPISNHLYFYWYRQILGQKVEFLVSFYNNEISEKSEIFDDQFSVERPDGSNFTLKIRSTKLEDSAMYFCASAVTGGGYEQYFGPGTRLTVT.

This clonotype was detected many times. V is TRBV29-1 and J is TRBJ1-2; TRBD1 agrees at 8 bases. CDR3 length: 13 amino acids. Germline V gives CDR1 SQVTM, CDR2 ANQGSEA. The V and J ends lost 1 base and 2 bases, in that order; junction bases with no gene match: 0. CDR3 sequence: CSVEGTGNYGYTF. The CDR3 DNA reads as TGCAGCGTTGAAGGGACAGGGAACTATGGCTACACCTTC.

This clonotype has a handful of counts. The chain has TRBV6-2 or TRBV6-3 and TRBJ2-2; D call uncertain. The length of the CDR3 is 15 residues. The V gene's germline CDR1 is MNHEY and CDR2 SVGEGT. The V gene lost 4 bases and the J gene lost 6 bases, with 15 bases spanning the gap. For the CDR3, the DNA is TGTGCCAGCAGTTCCCCGGAAGTCAAGCCCGGGGAGCTGTTTTTT. Translated, it gives CASSSPEVKPGELFF.

V gene TRBV20-1 combines with J gene TRBJ2-5; D not resolved. The CDR3 sequence is 14 residues long. Germline V gene data show CDR1 as DFQATT and CDR2 as SNEGSKA (reference sequence). Trimming shortened V by 3 bases and J by 5 bases, and 16 bases separated the two germline ends. In DNA, the CDR3 is TGCAGTGCTAGCGCCCTCACCAGTAGGGAGACCCAGTACTTC. Translation gives CSASALTSRETQYF.

This clonotype appeared many times. V is TRBV3-1 and J is TRBJ2-7; D is possibly TRBD2 (5 bases). The CDR3 is 16 amino acids. Trimming removed 8 bases at V and 3 bases at J, with 23 bases between. Germline CDR1 and CDR2: LGHDT and YNNKEL (reference sequence). CDR3 residues: CASSDSSFRLYYEQYF. For the CDR3, the DNA is TGTGCCAGCTCAGACTCTAGCTTCCGTCTTTACTACGAGCAGTACTTC.

This clonotype was counted ten times or more. The chain uses TRBV29-1 and TRBJ2-1; 12 nucleotides match TRBD2. The germline V gene has CDR1 SQVTM and CDR2 ANQGSEA. The V and J ends lost 0 bases and 4 bases, in that order; junction bases with no gene match: 13. The CDR3 consists of 19 residues. CDR3 amino acids: CSVEEGLAGGAMNYNEQFF. In DNA form, the CDR3 reads TGCAGCGTTGAAGAAGGCCTAGCGGGAGGGGCGATGAATTACAATGAGCAGTTCTTC.

This clonotype was observed at least ten times. The V and J genes are TRBV7-9 and TRBJ1-4, with D unclear. CDR1 is SEHNR, CDR2 FQNEAQ, per germline (reference sequence). The CDR3 consists of 15 residues. Trimming left V 6 bases short and J 0 bases short, with 11 bases between. CDR3 in DNA: TGTGCCAGCAGTTACCCAGGAGCAACTAATGAAAAACTGTTTTTT. Translation gives CASSYPGATNEKLFF. The full variable domain, with the rest looked up from reference TRBV7-9 and TRBJ1-4, is DTGVSQNPRHKITKRGQNVTFRCDPISEHNRLYWYRQTLGQGPEFLTYFQNEAQLEKSRLLSDRFSAERPKGSFSTLEIQRTEQGDSAMYLCASSYPGATNEKLFFGSGTQLSVL.